The 23 T cell receptor beta chains given below trace back to one sample, sequenced in a study of vaccination and CD4 T cells after COVID-19. Sequence data for DNA of cultured CD4+ T cells were generated by the Oncomine TCR Beta short-read assay. TCRdb ran MiXCR on the PCR reads and lists one entry per CDR3 protein. The data hold fewer than 20,000 distinct CDR3 sequences, with roughly 48% observed a single time. No antigen is known for these receptors. Time point reported: late sampling 161 to 241 days after vaccination in three convalescent patients. The treatment is: roughly 10-day PBMC culture with coronavirus spike peptide pools or control peptides (ViraFEST assay). The specimen was CD4+ T cells from blood, cultured in vitro, collected about 7 months after SARS-CoV-2 vaccination. The receptors were sampled from a human donor who had recovered from COVID-19.

The chain employs TRBV20-1 and TRBJ1-1; 7 nucleotides align to TRBD1. V lost 6 bases and J lost 3; bases outside the gene matches: 7. Germline V gene sequence: CDR1 DFQATT, CDR2 SNEGSKA (reference sequence). The CDR3 totals 13 residues. CDR3 sequence reads: CSAVTGADTEAFF. In DNA, the CDR3 is TGCAGTGCCGTAACAGGGGCGGACACTGAAGCTTTCTTT.

V gene TRBV20-1 combines with J gene TRBJ2-7, with D possibly TRBD1 on 5 matching bases. The V end lost 0 bases, the J end lost 4 bases, and 22 bases lay between the germline ends. The CDR3 consists of 17 residues. CDR1 is DFQATT, CDR2 SNEGSKA, per germline (reference sequence). In nucleotides, the CDR3 is TGCAGTGCTAGAGATATGTATGTGAGTGGGGCAGAATACGAGCAGTACTTC. Residues: CSARDMYVSGAEYEQYF.

J is TRBJ2-7 and V is TRBV6-2 or TRBV6-3, with D perhaps TRBD1 (5 bases). Germline V gene lookup returns CDR1 MNHEY and CDR2 SVGEGT. This CDR3 spans 17 amino acids. V dropped 0 bases and J dropped 4 bases, with 19 bases sitting between them. CDR3 DNA sequence: TGTGCCAGCAGTTACTCAGGGGCCGCCCGAGCCGTTTACGAGCAGTACTTC. Its protein product is CASSYSGAARAVYEQYF.

This clonotype was seen more than once but under ten times. V and J are TRBV2 and TRBJ1-5; D is undetermined. Trimming removed 8 bases from V and 0 bases from J, with 8 bases in between. The V gene's germline CDR1 is SNHLY and CDR2 FYNNEI. This CDR3 is 13 amino acids long. The CDR3 region is CASRRDSNQPQHF. Written as DNA, the CDR3 is TGTGCCAGCCGGCGGGATAGCAATCAGCCCCAGCATTTT.

The table lists this clonotype with a few counts. The chain combines TRBV7-9 with TRBJ2-3; D might be TRBD1 or TRBD2, each matching 5 bases. Trimming removed 7 bases from V and 5 bases from J, with 13 bases in between. This CDR3 contains 13 residues. Germline V CDR1 and CDR2: SEHNR, FQNEAQ (reference sequence). The CDR3 reads CASTGASGDTQYF. Here the CDR3 DNA reads TGTGCCAGCACCGGGGCCTCGGGAGATACGCAGTATTTT.

The J gene is TRBJ1-1, the V gene TRBV6-1; tentative D call: TRBD1 (6 bases). Germline V CDR1 and CDR2: MNHNS, SASEGT. The CDR3 sequence is 12 residues long. V gave up 8 bases and J gave up 6 bases, with 13 bases separating them. The CDR3 loop is CASWPQGSEAFF. CDR3 coding DNA: TGTGCCAGCTGGCCACAGGGTTCTGAAGCTTTCTTT.

The genes are TRBV19 and TRBJ1-2, with 10 bases matching TRBD1. In germline, CDR1 is LNHDA, CDR2 SQIVND (reference sequence). CDR3 length equals 14 residues. The junction had 8 bases not matched to a gene; V was cut back by 5 bases and J by 8 bases. CDR3: CASSARPTGGGYTF. The CDR3 nucleotides read TGTGCCAGTAGTGCCCGACCGACAGGGGGCGGCTACACCTTC.

This clonotype was detected only once. The rearrangement joins TRBV20-1 to TRBJ1-6; D ambiguous. Trimming stripped 6 bases from V and 7 bases from J, with 19 bases between. CDR3 length: 15 amino acids. Germline assignment: CDR1 DFQATT and CDR2 SNEGSKA (reference sequence). DNA of the CDR3: TGCAGTGCGCATAGGGTGTCGTCGGGGAATTCACCCCTCCACTTT. Encoded protein: CSAHRVSSGNSPLHF.

This clonotype turned up a few times. The gene calls are TRBV20-1 and TRBJ2-3; D is possibly TRBD2 (5 bases). In germline, CDR1 is DFQATT, CDR2 SNEGSKA (reference sequence). The CDR3 has 13 amino acids. V gave up 6 bases and J gave up 8 bases, with 18 bases separating them. CDR3 sequence: CSAENPRESTQYF. For the CDR3, the DNA is TGCAGTGCCGAAAACCCGAGGGAGAGTACGCAGTATTTT.

Only a few counts were recorded for this clonotype. The rearrangement links TRBV7-2 to TRBJ2-7, with D possibly matching TRBD2 (6 bases). V was pared by 3 bases and J by 1 base, with 7 bases between. This CDR3 is 13 amino acids long. Germline V gene sequence: CDR1 SGHTA, CDR2 FQGNSA. The CDR3 loop is CASSLTSSYEQYF. CDR3 DNA sequence: TGTGCCAGCAGCTTGACTAGTTCCTACGAGCAGTACTTC. The whole variable domain, remainder taken from reference TRBV7-2 and TRBJ2-7, is GAGVSQSPSNKVTEKGKDVELRCDPISGHTALYWYRQSLGQGLEFLIYFQGNSAPDKSGLPSDRFSAERTGGSVSTLTIQRTQQEDSAVYLCASSLTSSYEQYFGPGTRLTVT.

This chain uses TRBV19 with TRBJ2-7; 10 nucleotides line up with TRBD2. V shed 3 bases and J 6 bases; nucleotides not matched to a gene: 5. This CDR3 is 14 amino acids long. CDR1 and CDR2 (germline): LNHDA, SQIVND (reference sequence). In nucleotides, the CDR3 is TGTGCCAGTAGTATGGGGCTAGCGGGAGCCGAGCAGTACTTC. The encoded protein is CASSMGLAGAEQYF.

This clonotype was seen a handful of times. The chain combines TRBV27 with TRBJ2-5, with D perhaps TRBD1 or TRBD2 (5 bases each). V lost 2 bases and J 0 bases, leaving 10 bases between the germline ends. The CDR3 is made up of 15 amino acids. CDR1 MNHEY and CDR2 SMNVEV come from the germline V gene (reference sequence). The CDR3, as DNA: TGTGCCAGCAGTTTAGGGTTGGGGGACCAAGAGACCCAGTACTTC. Translating gives CASSLGLGDQETQYF.

The gene calls are TRBV11-1 and TRBJ1-6, with D maybe TRBD1 (6 bases). Germline lookup yields CDR1 SGHAT and CDR2 FQDESV (reference sequence). This CDR3 contains 15 residues. V lost 2 bases and J lost 4, with 9 bases in between. The CDR3 bases are TGTGCCAGCAGCTTAAGAACAGGGTATAATTCACCCCTCCACTTT. It translates to CASSLRTGYNSPLHF.

The chain uses TRBV7-2 and TRBJ2-5, with D perhaps assigned TRBD1 or TRBD2 (7 bases each). V dropped 2 bases and J dropped 10 bases, with 14 bases sitting between them. This CDR3 has 13 residues. Germline V gene sequence: CDR1 SGHTA, CDR2 FQGNSA. CDR3 sequence reads: CASSLRQGGIQYF. CDR3 sequence (DNA): TGTGCCAGCAGCTTAAGGCAGGGGGGGATCCAGTACTTC. The full variable domain, in which reference TRBV7-2 and TRBJ2-5 provide the parts outside the CDR3, is GAGVSQSPSNKVTEKGKDVELRCDPISGHTALYWYRQSLGQGLEFLIYFQGNSAPDKSGLPSDRFSAERTGGSVSTLTIQRTQQEDSAVYLCASSLRQGGIQYFGPGTRLLVL.

This clonotype was detected a few times. The chain uses TRBV7-9 and TRBJ2-3; D is unresolved. CDR1 and CDR2 from the germline V gene are SEHNR and FQNEAQ (reference sequence). The CDR3 loop spans 12 amino acids. With 4 bases removed from V and 2 bases from J, the gap between germline ends came to 4 bases. The CDR3 DNA is TGTGCCAGCAGCTCATACACAGATACGCAGTATTTT. It translates to CASSSYTDTQYF.

The chain couples TRBV27 to TRBJ1-6; no definite D call. Trimming cost V 5 bases and J 5 bases, with 13 bases left between them. The CDR3 spans 15 residues. The V gene's germline CDR1 is MNHEY and CDR2 SMNVEV (reference sequence). The chain's CDR3 is CASSPGRANNSPLHF. CDR3 in DNA: TGTGCCAGCAGTCCGGGTAGGGCAAATAATTCACCCCTCCACTTT.

The rearrangement joins TRBV6-2 or TRBV6-3 to TRBJ2-6; tentatively, D is TRBD1 or TRBD2 (5 bases each). V was clipped by 5 bases and J by 0 bases, with 14 bases between them. Per germline, CDR1 MNHEY and CDR2 SVGEGT. This CDR3 is built from 17 residues. The CDR3 sequence: CASSTRGRNSGANVLTF. The CDR3 DNA sequence: TGTGCCAGCAGTACCCGGGGACGAAACTCTGGGGCCAACGTCCTGACTTTC.

This clonotype was picked up a small number of times. The V gene is TRBV6-1, the J gene TRBJ1-2; no firm D call. Germline lookup yields CDR1 MNHNS and CDR2 SASEGT. Trimming removed 6 bases from V and 6 bases from J, with 14 bases in between. CDR3 size: 13 residues. The CDR3 DNA follows: TGTGCCAGCAGACGACTCCAGGTCCATGGCTACACCTTC. This sequence encodes CASRRLQVHGYTF.

The gene calls are TRBV2 and TRBJ2-7, with D maybe TRBD2 (5 bases). The V gene's germline CDR1 is SNHLY and CDR2 FYNNEI. The CDR3 loop spans 12 amino acids. V dropped 3 bases and J dropped 4 bases, with 7 bases sitting between them. The DNA of the CDR3 is TGTGCCAGCAGTGAGACGGGGTACGAGCAGTACTTC. It is translated as CASSETGYEQYF.

The J gene is TRBJ2-5, the V gene TRBV11-3; 7 bases map to TRBD2. The germline V gene encodes CDR1 SGHNT and CDR2 YENEEA. J gave up 3 bases and V 4 bases, and 5 bases lay outside the gene matches. This CDR3 region has 14 residues. The CDR3 coding sequence is TGTGCCAGCAGCTATCAGCGGGGAAAAGAGACCCAGTACTTC. Its protein product is CASSYQRGKETQYF.

J is TRBJ2-7 and V is TRBV18; perhaps TRBD2 as D (6 bases). V shed 2 bases and J shed 2 bases, with 13 bases lying between them. Germline V gene sequence: CDR1 KGHSH, CDR2 LQKENI. The CDR3 runs to 15 residues. The DNA for the CDR3 is TGTGCCAGCTCACCAGGAGGGCGGTCAACCTACGAGCAGTACTTC. Protein sequence: CASSPGGRSTYEQYF.

This clonotype was found a few times. The chain links TRBV7-9 to TRBJ2-5; D remains ambiguous. This CDR3 contains 12 residues. V dropped 5 bases and J dropped 5 bases, with 9 bases sitting between them. Germline V gene data show CDR1 as SEHNR and CDR2 as FQNEAQ (reference sequence). The DNA for the CDR3 is TGTGCCAGCAGCCTGTACCGGGAGACCCAGTACTTC. Translated, it gives CASSLYRETQYF.

The rearrangement links TRBV6-2 or TRBV6-3 to TRBJ2-7, with a tentative D call TRBD2 (6 bases). V was clipped by 2 bases and J by 0 bases, with 11 bases between them. This CDR3 has 15 amino acids. Germline V gene data show CDR1 as MNHEY and CDR2 as SVGEGT. The CDR3 here is CASSYGGTDSYEQYF. In DNA, the CDR3 is TGTGCCAGCAGTTACGGCGGGACCGACTCCTACGAGCAGTACTTC.